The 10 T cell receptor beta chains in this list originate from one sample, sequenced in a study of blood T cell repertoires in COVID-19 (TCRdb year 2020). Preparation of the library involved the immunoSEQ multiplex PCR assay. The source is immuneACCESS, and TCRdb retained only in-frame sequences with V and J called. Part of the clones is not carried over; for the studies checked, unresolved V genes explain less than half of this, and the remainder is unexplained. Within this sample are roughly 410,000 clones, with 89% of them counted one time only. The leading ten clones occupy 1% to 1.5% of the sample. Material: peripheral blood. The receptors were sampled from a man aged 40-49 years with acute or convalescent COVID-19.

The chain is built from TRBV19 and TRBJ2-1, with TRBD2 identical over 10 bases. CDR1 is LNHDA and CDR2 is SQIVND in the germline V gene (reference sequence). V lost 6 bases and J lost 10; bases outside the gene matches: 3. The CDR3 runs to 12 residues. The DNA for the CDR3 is TGTGCCAGTAGGAGCGGGGGGGACGAGCAGTTCTTC. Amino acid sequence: CASRSGGDEQFF.

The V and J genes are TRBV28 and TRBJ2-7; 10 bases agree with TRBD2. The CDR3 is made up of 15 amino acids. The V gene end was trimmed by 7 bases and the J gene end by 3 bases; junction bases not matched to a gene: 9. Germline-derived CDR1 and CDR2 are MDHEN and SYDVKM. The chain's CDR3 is CASIASGSLGYEQYF. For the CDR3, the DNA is TGTGCCAGCATAGCTAGCGGGAGTCTGGGCTACGAGCAGTACTTC.

The CDR3 reads CASSWTLQGADSPLHF. The CDR3 DNA follows: TGCGCCAGCAGCTGGACCCTTCAGGGGGCGGATTCACCCCTCCACTTT. The genes are TRBV5-1 and TRBJ1-6; 8 bases line up with TRBD1. Trimming cost V 3 bases and J 8 bases; bases outside gene matches: 10. Germline CDR1 reads SGHRS; CDR2 reads YFSETQ. This CDR3 is built from 16 residues.

DNA for the CDR3: TGTGCCATCGCCTCCTCAGGGGGCGCTGGGGCCAACGTCCTGACTTTC. The encoded protein is CAIASSGGAGANVLTF. The chain joins TRBV10-3 to TRBJ2-6, with 8 bases lining up with TRBD1. With V trimmed by 8 bases and J by 2 bases, 8 bases remained unmatched. Germline CDR1 ENHRY, CDR2 SYGVKD. CDR3 length: 16 residues.

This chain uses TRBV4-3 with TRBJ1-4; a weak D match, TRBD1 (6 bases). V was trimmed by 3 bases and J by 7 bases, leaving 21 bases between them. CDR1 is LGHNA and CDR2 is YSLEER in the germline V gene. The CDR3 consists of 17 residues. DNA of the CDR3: TGCGCCAGCAGCCAGGCTGCCACGGCAGGGGCTGGTGAAAAACTGTTTTTT. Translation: CASSQAATAGAGEKLFF.

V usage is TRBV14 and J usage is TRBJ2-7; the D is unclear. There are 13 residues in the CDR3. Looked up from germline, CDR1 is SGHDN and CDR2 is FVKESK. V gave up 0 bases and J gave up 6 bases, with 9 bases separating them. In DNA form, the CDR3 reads TGTGCCAGCAGCCAAGAATTATTCGGCGAGCAGTACTTC. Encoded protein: CASSQELFGEQYF.

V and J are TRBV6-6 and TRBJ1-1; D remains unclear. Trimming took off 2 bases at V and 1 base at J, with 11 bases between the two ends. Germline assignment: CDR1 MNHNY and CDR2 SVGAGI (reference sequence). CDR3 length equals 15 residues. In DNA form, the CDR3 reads TGTGCCAGCAGTTACCCTGGACGGGGGAACACTGAAGCTTTCTTT. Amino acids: CASSYPGRGNTEAFF.

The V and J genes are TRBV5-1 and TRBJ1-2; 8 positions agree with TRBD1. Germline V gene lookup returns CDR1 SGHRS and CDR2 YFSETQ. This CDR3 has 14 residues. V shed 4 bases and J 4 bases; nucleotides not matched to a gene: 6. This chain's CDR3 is CASSVDRDSYGYTF. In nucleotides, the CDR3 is TGCGCCAGCAGCGTGGACAGGGATTCCTATGGCTACACCTTC.

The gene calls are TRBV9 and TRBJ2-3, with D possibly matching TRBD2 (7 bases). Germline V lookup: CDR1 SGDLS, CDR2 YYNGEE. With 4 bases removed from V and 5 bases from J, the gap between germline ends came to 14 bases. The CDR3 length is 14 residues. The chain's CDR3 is CASSPGGLRDTQYF. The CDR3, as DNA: TGTGCCAGCAGCCCCGGGGGGCTGAGAGATACGCAGTATTTT.

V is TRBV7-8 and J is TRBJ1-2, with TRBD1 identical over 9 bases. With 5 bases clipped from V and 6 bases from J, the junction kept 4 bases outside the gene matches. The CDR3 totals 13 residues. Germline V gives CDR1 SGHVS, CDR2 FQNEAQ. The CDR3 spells CASSPGTGNGYTF. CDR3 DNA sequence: TGTGCCAGCAGCCCCGGGACAGGGAATGGCTACACCTTC.